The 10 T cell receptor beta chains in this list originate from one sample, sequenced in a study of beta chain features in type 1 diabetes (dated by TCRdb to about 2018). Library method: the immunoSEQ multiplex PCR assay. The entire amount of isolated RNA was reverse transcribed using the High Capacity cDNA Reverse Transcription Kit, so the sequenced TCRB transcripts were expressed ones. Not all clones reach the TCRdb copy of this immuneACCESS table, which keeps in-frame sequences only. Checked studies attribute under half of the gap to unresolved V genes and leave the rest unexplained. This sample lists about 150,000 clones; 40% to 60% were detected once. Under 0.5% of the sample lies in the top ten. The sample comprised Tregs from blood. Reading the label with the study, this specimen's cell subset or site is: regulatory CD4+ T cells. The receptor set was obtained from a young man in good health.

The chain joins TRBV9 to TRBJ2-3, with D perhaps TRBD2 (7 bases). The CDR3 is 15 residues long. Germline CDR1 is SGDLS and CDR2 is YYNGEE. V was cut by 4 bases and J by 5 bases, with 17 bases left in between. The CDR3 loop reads CASSPGGSLGDTQYF. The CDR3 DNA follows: TGTGCCAGCAGCCCGGGGGGCTCTCTAGGAGATACGCAGTATTTT.

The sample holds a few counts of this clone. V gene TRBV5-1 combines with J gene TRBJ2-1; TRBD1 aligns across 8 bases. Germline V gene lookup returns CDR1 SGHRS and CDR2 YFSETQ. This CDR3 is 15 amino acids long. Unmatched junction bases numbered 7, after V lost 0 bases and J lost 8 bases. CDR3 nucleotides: TGCGCCAGCAGCTTGGAGCAGGGGGCGGTTGATGAGCAGTTCTTC. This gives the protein CASSLEQGAVDEQFF.

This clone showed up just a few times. CDR3 loop: CASSLWRGTYEQYF. The CDR3 region has the DNA TGTGCCAGCAGCTTATGGCGAGGGACCTACGAGCAGTACTTC. The chain employs TRBV14 and TRBJ2-7; a weak D match, TRBD2 (5 bases). CDR3 length: 14 residues. V was pared by 5 bases and J by 2 bases, with 13 bases between. Per germline, CDR1 SGHDN and CDR2 FVKESK. The full variable domain, rest sourced from reference TRBV14 and TRBJ2-7, is EAGVTQFPSHSVIEKGQTVTLRCDPISGHDNLYWYRRVMGKEIKFLLHFVKESKQDESGMPNNRFLAERTGGTYSTLKVQPAELEDSGVYFCASSLWRGTYEQYFGPGTRLTVT.

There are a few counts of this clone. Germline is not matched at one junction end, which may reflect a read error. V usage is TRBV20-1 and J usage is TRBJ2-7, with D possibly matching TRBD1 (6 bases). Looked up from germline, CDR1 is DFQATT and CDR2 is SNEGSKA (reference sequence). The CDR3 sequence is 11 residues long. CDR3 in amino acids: CSARVRDTRLF. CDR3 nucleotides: TGCAGTGCTAGAGTTAGGGACACCCGGTTGTTC.

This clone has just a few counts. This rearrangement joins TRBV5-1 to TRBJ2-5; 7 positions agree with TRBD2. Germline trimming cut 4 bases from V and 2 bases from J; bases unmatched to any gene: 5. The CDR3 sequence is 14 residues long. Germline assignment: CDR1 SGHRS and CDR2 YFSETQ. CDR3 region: CASSRMGLQETQYF. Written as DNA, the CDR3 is TGCGCCAGCAGCCGAATGGGACTACAAGAGACCCAGTACTTC.

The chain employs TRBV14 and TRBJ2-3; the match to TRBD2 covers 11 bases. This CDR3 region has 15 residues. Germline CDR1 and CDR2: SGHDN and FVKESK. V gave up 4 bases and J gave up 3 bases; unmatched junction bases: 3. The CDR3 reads CASSLAGGITDTQYF. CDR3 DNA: TGTGCCAGCAGCCTAGCGGGGGGGATTACAGATACGCAGTATTTT.

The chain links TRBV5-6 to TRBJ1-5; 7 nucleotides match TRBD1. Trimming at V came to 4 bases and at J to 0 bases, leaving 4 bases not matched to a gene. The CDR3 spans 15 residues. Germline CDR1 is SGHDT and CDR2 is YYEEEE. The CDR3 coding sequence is TGTGCCAGCAGCCGGACAGGTTATAGCAATCAGCCCCAGCATTTT. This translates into CASSRTGYSNQPQHF.

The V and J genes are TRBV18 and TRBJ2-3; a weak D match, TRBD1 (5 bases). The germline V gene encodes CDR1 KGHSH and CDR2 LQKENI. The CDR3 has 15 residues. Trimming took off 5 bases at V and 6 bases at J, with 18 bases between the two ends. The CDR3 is CASSGAHSSADTQYF. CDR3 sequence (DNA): TGTGCCAGCTCAGGGGCACATTCGTCGGCGGATACGCAGTATTTT.

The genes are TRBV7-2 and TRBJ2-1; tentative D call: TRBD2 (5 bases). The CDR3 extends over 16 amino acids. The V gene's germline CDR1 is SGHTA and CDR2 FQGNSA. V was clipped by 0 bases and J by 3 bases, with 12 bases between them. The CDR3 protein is CASSLAAVVGYNEQFF. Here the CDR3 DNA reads TGTGCCAGCAGCTTAGCAGCGGTTGTTGGCTACAATGAGCAGTTCTTC.

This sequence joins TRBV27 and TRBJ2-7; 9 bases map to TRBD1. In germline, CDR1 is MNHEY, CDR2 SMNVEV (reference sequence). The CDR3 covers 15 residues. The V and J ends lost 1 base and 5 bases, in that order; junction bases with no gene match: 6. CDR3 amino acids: CASSLFGTGIHEQYF. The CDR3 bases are TGTGCCAGCAGTTTATTTGGGACAGGGATCCACGAGCAGTACTTC.